The source of this T cell receptor beta chain is a study of T cells in Graves' hyperthyroidism and ophthalmopathy. General study points: Within blood appeared most thyroid clonotypes that had expanded above 0.001.

This clonotype was observed at least ten times. Its antigen is not identified. There were TCR beta CDR3 regions amplified from RNA transcripts. The TCR CDR3 first-round RT-PCR relied on the HTBI primer set. TCRdb re-derived calls from the multiplex PCR reads in MiXCR, one entry per CDR3 protein. The table has 560,000 or so distinct CDR3 sequences, around 46% seen once; the top ten hold 8.2%. Researchers defined stable Graves' hyperthyroidism as no ophthalmopathy progression within 18 months. Patients were aged 18 to 65, had disease duration under 2 months, and had newly diagnosed hyperthyroidism. Per the germline V gene, CDR1 is DFQATT and CDR2 is SNEGSKA (reference sequence). This CDR3 spans 11 amino acids. Trimming cost V 2 bases and J 4 bases, with 5 bases left between them.

V usage is TRBV20-1 and J usage is TRBJ1-2; D unclear. The sequencing input was peripheral blood or thyroid tissue (not recorded which). This TCR was recovered from a young woman with Graves' hyperthyroidism. CDR3 region: CSARPTYGYTF. In nucleotides, the CDR3 is TGCAGTGCTAGACCCACCTATGGCTACACCTTC.